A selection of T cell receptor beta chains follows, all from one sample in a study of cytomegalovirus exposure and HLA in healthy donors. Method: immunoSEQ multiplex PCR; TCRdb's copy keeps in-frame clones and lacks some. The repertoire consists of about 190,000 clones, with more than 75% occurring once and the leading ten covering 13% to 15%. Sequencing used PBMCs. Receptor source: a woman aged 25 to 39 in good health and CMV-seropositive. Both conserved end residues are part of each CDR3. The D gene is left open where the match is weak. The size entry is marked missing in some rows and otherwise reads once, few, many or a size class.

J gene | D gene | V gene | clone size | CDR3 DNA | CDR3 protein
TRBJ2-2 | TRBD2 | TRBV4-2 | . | TGTGCCAGCAGCCAAGATCTTTATGAGGACGGGGGGATGGCCGGGGAGCTGTTTTTT | CASSQDLYEDGGMAGELFF
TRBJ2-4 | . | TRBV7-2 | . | TGTGCCAGCAGCCGAAGTCGGGTCAGCACGGCCAAAAACATTCAGTACTTC | CASSRSRVSTAKNIQYF
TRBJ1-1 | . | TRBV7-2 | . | TGTGCCAGCAGCACCGAATTTGGAGGGTACACTGAAGCTTTCTTT | CASSTEFGGYTEAFF
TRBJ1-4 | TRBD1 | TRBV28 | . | TGTGCCAGCAGTCCCCCGACAGGGGGAAGGGAAAAACTGTTTTTT | CASSPPTGGREKLFF
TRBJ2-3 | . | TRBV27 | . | TGTGCCAGCAGTTTCTCCGGCACAGATACGCAGTATTTT | CASSFSGTDTQYF
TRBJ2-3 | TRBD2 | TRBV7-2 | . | TGTGCCAGCAGCTTAGAAGTTACTAGCGGGAGTGATACGCAGTATTTT | CASSLEVTSGSDTQYF
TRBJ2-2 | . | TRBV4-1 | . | TGCGCCAGCAGCCTGTTGTTCCTGAGGGGGAGCACCGGGGAGCTGTTTTTT | CASSLLFLRGSTGELFF
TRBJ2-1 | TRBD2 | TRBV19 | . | TGTGCCAGTAGTTCTAAAGAAAGCGGGAGGGCCGGATATGAGCAGTTCTTC | CASSSKESGRAGYEQFF
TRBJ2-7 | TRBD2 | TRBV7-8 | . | TGTGCCAGCACCCTTAGCGGGAGTGGTGCCTACGAGCAGTACTTC | CASTLSGSGAYEQYF
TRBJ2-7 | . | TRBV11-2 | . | TGTGCCAGCAGCTCTCCACACTACGAGCAGTACTTC | CASSSPHYEQYF
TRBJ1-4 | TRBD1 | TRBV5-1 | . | TGCGCCAGCAGCCAGGGGGCATCCTCTAATGAAAAACTGTTTTTT | CASSQGASSNEKLFF
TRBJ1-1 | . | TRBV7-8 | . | TGTGCCAGCAGCTTACCGACAGTAGAACAGGGCACTGAAGCTTTCTTT | CASSLPTVEQGTEAFF
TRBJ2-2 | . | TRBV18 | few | TGTGCCAGCTCACCATGGACAGCGAACACCGGGGAGCTGTTTTTT | CASSPWTANTGELFF
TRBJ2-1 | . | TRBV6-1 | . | TGTGCCAGCAGTGTCGGGTGGGGGGACAATGAGCAGTTCTTC | CASSVGWGDNEQFF
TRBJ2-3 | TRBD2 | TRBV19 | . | TGTGCCAGTACCCCCGGTGGGACTAGCCCAGATACGCAGTATTTT | CASTPGGTSPDTQYF
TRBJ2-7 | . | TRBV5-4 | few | TGTGCCAGCAGCGTGGCAGGGGCGTTGTACGAGCAGTACTTC | CASSVAGALYEQYF
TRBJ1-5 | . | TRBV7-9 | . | TGTGCCAGCAGCTCGGACAGAAAAGGCGGCAATCAGCCCCAGCATTTT | CASSSDRKGGNQPQHF
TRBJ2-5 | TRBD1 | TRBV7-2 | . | TGTGCCAGCAGCTACGACAGGGGGAAGACCGAGACCCAGTACTTC | CASSYDRGKTETQYF
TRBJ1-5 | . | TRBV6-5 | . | TGTGCCAGCAGTTACTCGAACGGGGGCAATCAGCCCCAGCATTTT | CASSYSNGGNQPQHF
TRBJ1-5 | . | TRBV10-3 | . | TGTGCCATCAGTGATGGAGATTTTAGCAATCAGCCCCAGCATTTT | CAISDGDFSNQPQHF
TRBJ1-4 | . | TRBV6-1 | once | TGTGCCAGCAACCCGGGACAACCGAGGGGAGAAAAACTGTTTTTT | CASNPGQPRGEKLFF
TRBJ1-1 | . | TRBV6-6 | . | TGTGCCAGCAGGATAGCGCAGGGAGGGAACACTGAAGCTTTCTTT | CASRIAQGGNTEAFF
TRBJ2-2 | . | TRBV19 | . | TGTGCCAGTAGTATTGGCAGCGGGAACACCGGGGAGCTGTTTTTT | CASSIGSGNTGELFF
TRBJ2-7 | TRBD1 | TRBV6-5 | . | TGTGCCAGCAGACCGGGACAGAACTACGAGCAGTACTTC | CASRPGQNYEQYF
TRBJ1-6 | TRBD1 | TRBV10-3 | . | TGTGCCATCAAACCGGGACAGTATAATTCACCCCTCCACTTT | CAIKPGQYNSPLHF
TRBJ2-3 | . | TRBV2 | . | TGTGCCAGCAGTGAATTGTTCGGACTACGGGGTAATGATACGCAGTATTTT | CASSELFGLRGNDTQYF
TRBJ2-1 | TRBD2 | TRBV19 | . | TGTGCCAGTAGCGTAGTTAGCGGGGGGGGCAATGAGCAGTTCTTC | CASSVVSGGGNEQFF
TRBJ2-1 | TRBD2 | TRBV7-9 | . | TGTTCCACCTTTGGGGGGGACGACTACAATGAGCAGTTCTTC | CSTFGGDDYNEQFF
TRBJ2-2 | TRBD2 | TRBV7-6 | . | TGTGCCAGCAGCTTAGCGGCTAGCGGGGGGATGAACACCGGGGAGCTGTTTTTT | CASSLAASGGMNTGELFF